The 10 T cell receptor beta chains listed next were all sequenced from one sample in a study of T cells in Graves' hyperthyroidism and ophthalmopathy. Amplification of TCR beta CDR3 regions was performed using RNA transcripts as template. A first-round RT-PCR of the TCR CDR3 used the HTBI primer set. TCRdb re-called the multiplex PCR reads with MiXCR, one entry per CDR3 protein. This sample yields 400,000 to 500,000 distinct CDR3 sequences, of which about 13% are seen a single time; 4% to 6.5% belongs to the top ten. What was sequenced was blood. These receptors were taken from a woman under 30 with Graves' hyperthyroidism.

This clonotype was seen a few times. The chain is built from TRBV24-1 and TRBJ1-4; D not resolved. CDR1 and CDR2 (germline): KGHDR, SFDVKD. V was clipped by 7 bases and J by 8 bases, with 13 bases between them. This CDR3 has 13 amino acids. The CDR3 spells CATSRSRLEKLFF. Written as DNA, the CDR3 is TGTGCCACCAGCAGAAGTCGGTTGGAAAAACTGTTTTTT.

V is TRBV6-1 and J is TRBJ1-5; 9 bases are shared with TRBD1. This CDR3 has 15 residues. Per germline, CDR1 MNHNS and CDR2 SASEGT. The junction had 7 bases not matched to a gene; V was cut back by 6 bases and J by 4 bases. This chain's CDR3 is CASRPDRGWNQPQHF. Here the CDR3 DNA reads TGTGCCAGCAGACCCGACAGGGGGTGGAATCAGCCCCAGCATTTT.

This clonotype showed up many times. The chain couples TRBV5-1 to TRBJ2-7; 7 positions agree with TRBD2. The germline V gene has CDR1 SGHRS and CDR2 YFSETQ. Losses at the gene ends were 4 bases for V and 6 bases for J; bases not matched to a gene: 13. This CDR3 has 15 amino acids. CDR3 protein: CASSHEGAGAAEQYF. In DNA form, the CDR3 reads TGCGCCAGCAGCCACGAGGGTGCGGGAGCCGCCGAGCAGTACTTC.

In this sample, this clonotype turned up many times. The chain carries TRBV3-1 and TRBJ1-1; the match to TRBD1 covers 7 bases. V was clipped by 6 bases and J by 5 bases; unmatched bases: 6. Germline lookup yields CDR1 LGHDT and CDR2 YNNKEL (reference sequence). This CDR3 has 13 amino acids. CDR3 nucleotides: TGTGCCAGCAGAGGAACAGGGGAGACTGAAGCTTTCTTT. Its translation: CASRGTGETEAFF.

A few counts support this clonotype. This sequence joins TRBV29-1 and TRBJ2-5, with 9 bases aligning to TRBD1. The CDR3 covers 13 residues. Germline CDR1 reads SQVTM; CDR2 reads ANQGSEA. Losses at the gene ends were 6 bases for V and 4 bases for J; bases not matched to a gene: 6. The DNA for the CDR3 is TGCAGCGTGCCGGGACAGGGTGTAGAGACCCAGTACTTC. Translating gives CSVPGQGVETQYF.

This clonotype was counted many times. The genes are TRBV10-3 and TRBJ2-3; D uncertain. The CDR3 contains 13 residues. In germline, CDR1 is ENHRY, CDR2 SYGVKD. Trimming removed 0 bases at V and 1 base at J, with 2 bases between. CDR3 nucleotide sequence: TGTGCCATCAGTGAGTCGGGCACAGATACGCAGTATTTT. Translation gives CAISESGTDTQYF.

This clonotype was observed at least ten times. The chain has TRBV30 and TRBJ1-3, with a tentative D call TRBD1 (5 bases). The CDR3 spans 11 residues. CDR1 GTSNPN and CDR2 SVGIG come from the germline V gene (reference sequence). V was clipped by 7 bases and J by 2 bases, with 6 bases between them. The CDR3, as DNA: TGTGCCTCGGGACCTGGAAACACCATATATTTT. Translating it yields CASGPGNTIYF.

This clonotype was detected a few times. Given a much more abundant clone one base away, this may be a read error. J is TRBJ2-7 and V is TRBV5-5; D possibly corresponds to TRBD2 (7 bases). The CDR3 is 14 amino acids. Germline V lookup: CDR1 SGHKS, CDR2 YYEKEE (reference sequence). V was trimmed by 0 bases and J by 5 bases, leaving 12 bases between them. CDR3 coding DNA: TGTGCCAGCAGCTTGGTTAGGGGGGGCCACGAGCAGTACTTC. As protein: CASSLVRGGHEQYF.

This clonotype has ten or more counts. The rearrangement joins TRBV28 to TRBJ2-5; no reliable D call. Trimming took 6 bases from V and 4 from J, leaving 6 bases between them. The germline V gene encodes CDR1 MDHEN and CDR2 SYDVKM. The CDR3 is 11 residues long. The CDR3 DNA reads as TGTGCCAGCAGACGTAGAGAGACCCAGTACTTC. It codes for CASRRRETQYF.

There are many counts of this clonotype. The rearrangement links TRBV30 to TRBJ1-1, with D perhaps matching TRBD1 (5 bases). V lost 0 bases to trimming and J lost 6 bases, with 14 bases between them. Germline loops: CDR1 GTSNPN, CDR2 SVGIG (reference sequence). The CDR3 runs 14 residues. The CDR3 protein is CAWSVSGGSAEAFF. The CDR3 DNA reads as TGTGCCTGGAGTGTAAGTGGGGGGTCCGCTGAAGCTTTCTTT.